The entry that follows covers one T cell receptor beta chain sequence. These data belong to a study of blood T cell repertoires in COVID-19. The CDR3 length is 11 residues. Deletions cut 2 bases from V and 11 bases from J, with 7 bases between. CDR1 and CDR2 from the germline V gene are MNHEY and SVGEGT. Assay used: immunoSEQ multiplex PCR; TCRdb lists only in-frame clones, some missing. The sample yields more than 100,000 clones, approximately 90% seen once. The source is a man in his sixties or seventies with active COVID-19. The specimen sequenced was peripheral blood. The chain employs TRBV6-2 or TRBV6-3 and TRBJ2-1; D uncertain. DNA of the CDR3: TGTGCCAGCAGTTACGAGGCCCAGCAGTTCTTC. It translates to CASSYEAQQFF.